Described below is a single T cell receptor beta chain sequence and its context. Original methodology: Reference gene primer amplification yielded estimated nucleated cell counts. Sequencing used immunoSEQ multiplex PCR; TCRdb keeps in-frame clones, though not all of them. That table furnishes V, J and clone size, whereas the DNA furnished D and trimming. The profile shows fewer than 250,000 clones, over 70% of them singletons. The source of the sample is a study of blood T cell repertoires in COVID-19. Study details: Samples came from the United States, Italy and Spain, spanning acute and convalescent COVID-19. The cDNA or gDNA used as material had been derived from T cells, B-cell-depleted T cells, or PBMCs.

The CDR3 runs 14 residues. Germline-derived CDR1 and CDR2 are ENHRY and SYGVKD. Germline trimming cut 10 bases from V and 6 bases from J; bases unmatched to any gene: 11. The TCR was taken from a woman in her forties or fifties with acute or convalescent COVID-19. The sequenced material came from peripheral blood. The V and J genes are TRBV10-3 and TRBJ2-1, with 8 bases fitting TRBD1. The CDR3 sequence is CASSPGQGINEQFF. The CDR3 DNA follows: TGTGCCAGCTCCCCCGGACAGGGAATCAATGAGCAGTTCTTC.